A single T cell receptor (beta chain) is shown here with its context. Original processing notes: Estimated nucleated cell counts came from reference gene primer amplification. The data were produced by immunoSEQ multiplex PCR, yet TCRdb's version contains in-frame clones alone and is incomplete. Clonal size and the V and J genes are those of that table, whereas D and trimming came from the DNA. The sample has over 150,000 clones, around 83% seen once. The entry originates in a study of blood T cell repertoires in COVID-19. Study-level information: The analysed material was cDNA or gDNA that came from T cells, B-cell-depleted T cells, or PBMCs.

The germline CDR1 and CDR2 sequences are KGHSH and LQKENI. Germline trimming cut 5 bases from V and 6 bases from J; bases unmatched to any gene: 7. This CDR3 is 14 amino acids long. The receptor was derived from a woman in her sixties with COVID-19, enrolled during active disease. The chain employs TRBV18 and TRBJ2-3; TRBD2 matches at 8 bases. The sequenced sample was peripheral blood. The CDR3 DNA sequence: TGTGCCAGCTCAAGACGTGCTAGCGGGGATACGCAGTATTTT. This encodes CASSRRASGDTQYF.